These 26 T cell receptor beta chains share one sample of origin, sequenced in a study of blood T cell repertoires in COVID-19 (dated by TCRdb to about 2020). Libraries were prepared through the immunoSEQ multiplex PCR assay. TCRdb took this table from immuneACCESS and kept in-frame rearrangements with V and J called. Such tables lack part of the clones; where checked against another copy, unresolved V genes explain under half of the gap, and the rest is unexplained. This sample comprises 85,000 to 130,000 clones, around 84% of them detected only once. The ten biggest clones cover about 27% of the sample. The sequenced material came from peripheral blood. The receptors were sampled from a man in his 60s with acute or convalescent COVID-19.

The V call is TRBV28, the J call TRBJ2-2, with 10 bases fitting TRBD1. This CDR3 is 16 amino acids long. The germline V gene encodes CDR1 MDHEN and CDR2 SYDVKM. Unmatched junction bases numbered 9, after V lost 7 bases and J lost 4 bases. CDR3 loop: CASTDGQGVATGELFF. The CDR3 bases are TGTGCCAGCACCGACGGACAGGGGGTAGCCACCGGGGAGCTGTTTTTT.

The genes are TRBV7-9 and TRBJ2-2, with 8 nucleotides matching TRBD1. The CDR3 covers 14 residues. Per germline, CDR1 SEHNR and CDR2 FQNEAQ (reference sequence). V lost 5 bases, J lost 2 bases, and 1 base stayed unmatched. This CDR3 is CASSQGANTGELFF. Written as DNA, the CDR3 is TGTGCCAGCAGCCAGGGGGCAAACACCGGGGAGCTGTTTTTT.

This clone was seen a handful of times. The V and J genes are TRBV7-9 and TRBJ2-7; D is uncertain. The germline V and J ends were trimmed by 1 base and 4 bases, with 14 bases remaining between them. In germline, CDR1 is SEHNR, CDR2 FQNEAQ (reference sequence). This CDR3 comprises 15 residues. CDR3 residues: CASSLGGAREYEQYF. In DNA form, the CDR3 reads TGTGCCAGCAGCTTAGGAGGCGCCAGAGAGTACGAGCAGTACTTC. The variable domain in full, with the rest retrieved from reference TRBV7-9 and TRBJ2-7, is DTGVSQNPRHKITKRGQNVTFRCDPISEHNRLYWYRQTLGQGPEFLTYFQNEAQLEKSRLLSDRFSAERPKGSFSTLEIQRTEQGDSAMYLCASSLGGAREYEQYFGPGTRLTVT.

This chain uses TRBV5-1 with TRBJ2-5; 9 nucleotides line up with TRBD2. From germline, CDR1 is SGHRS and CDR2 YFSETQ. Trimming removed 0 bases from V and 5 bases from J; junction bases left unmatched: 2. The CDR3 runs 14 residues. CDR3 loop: CASSLASGKETQYF. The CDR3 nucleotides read TGCGCCAGCAGCTTGGCTAGCGGGAAGGAGACCCAGTACTTC.

As DNA, the CDR3 is TGTGCCAGCAGTTTTAGGCTAGCGGGAATGAACACCGGGGAGCTGTTTTTT. This gives the protein CASSFRLAGMNTGELFF. The chain carries TRBV27 and TRBJ2-2; TRBD2 matches at 9 bases. The CDR3 runs to 17 residues. V gave up 3 bases and J gave up 1 base; unmatched junction bases: 6. CDR1 and CDR2 (germline): MNHEY, SMNVEV (reference sequence).

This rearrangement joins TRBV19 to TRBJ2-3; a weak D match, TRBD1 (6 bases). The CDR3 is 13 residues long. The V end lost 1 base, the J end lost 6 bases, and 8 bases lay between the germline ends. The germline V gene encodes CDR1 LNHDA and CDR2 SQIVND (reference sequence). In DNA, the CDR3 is TGTGCCAGTAGTATAGCGCAGGGGGATACGCAGTATTTT. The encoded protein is CASSIAQGDTQYF.

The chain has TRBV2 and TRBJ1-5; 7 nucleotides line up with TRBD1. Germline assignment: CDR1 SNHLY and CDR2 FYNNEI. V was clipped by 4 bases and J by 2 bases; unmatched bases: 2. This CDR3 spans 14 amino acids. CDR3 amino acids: CASSAGQGNQPQHF. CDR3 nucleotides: TGTGCCAGCAGTGCCGGACAGGGCAATCAGCCCCAGCATTTT.

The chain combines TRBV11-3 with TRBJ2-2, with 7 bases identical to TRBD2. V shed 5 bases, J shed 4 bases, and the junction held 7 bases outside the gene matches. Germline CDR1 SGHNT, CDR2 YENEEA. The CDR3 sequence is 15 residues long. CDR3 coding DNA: TGTGCCAGCAGCCCCCTTTCGGGGGGCACCGGGGAGCTGTTTTTT. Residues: CASSPLSGGTGELFF.

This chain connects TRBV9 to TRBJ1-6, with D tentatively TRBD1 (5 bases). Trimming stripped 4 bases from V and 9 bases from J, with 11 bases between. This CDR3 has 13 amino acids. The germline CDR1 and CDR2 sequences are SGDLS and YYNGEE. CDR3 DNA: TGTGCCAGCAGCCCTATGACAGCTTCACCCCTCCACTTT. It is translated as CASSPMTASPLHF. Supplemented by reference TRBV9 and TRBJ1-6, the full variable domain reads DSGVTQTPKHLITATGQRVTLRCSPRSGDLSVYWYQQSLDQGLQFLIQYYNGEERAKGNILERFSAQQFPDLHSELNLSSLELGDSALYFCASSPMTASPLHFGNGTRLTVT.

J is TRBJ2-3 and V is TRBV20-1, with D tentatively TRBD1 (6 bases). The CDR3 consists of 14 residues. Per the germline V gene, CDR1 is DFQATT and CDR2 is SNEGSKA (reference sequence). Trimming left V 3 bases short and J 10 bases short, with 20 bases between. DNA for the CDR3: TGCAGTGCTAGTTACAGGGTTATAGTAAGCGCGCAGTATTTT. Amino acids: CSASYRVIVSAQYF.

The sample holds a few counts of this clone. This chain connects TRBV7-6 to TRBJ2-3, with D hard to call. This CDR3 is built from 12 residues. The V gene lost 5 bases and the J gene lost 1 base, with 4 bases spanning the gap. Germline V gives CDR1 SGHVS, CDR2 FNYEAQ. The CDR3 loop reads CASSPRTDTQYF. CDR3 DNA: TGTGCCAGCAGCCCTCGCACAGATACGCAGTATTTT.

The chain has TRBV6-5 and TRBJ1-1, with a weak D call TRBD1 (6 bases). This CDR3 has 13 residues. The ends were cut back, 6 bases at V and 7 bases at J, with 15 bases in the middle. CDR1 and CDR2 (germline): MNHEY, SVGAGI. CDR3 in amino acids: CASRIHRVVEAFF. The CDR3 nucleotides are TGTGCCAGCAGAATACACAGGGTGGTTGAAGCTTTCTTT.

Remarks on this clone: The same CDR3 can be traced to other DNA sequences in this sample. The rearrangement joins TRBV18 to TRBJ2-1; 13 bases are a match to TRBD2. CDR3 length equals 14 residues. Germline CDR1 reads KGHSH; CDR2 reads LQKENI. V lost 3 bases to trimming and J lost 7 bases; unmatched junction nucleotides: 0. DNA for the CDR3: TGTGCCAGCTCACCGGGACTAGCGGGGAATGAGCAGTTCTTC. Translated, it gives CASSPGLAGNEQFF.

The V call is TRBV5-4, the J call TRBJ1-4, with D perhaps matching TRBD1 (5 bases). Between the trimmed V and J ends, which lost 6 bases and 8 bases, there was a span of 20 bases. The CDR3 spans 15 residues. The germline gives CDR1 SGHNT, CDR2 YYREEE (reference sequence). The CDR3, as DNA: TGTGCCAGCACCGTTATCGGAGGGGTTGGGGAAAAACTGTTTTTT. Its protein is CASTVIGGVGEKLFF.

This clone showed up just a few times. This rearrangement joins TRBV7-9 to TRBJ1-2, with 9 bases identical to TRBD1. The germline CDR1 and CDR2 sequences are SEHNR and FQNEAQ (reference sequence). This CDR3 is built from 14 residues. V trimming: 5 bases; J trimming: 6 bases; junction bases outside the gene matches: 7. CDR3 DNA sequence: TGTGCCAGCAGCGTGGACAGGGGTTGGGATGGCTACACCTTC. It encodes CASSVDRGWDGYTF.

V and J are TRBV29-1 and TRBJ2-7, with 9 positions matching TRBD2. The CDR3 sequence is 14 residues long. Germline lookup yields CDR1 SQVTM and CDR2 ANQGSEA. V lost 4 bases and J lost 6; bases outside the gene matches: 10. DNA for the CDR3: TGCAGCGTTGGCCCCGGGACTAGCCTTTTCGAGCAGTACTTC. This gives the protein CSVGPGTSLFEQYF.

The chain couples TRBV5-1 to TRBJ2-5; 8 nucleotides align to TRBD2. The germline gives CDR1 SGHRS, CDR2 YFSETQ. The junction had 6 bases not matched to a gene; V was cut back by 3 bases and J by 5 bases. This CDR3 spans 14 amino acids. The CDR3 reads CASSWGAGEETQYF. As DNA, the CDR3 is TGCGCCAGCAGCTGGGGAGCGGGAGAGGAGACCCAGTACTTC.

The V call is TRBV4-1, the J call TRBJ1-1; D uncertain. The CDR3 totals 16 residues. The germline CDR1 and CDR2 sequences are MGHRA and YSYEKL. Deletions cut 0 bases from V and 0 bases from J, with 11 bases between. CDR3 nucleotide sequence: TGCGCCAGCAGCCAAGATCTCGGACTCATGAACACTGAAGCTTTCTTT. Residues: CASSQDLGLMNTEAFF.

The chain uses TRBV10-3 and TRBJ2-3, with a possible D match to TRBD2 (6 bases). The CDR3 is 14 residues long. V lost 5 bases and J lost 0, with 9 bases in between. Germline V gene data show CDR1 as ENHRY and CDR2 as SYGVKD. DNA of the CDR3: TGTGCCATCAGTAACGGGGGAAGCACAGATACGCAGTATTTT. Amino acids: CAISNGGSTDTQYF.

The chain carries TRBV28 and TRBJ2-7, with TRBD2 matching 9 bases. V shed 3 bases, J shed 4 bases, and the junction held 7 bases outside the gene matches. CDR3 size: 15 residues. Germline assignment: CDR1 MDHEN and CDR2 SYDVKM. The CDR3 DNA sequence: TGTGCCAGCAGTTTGAGACCGACTAGCGGTTACGAGCAGTACGTC. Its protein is CASSLRPTSGYEQYV.

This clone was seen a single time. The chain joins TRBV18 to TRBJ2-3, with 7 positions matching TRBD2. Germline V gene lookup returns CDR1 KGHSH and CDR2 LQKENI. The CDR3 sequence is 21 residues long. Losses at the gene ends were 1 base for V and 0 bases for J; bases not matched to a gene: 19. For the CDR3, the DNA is TGTGCCAGCTCACCACGTCTCCCTAGCGGAACAATCCCCTCTAGCACAGATACGCAGTATTTT. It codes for CASSPRLPSGTIPSSTDTQYF.

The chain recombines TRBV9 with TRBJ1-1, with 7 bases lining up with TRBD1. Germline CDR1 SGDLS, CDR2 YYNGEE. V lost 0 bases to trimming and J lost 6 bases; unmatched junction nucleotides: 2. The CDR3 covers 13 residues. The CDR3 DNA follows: TGTGCCAGCAGCGTAGCTACAGGGGCTGAAGCTTTCTTT. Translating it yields CASSVATGAEAFF.

In DNA form, the CDR3 reads TGTGCCAGCAGCTTGGGCGGGAGGGCCGGCGGGGAGCTGTTTTTT. This sequence encodes CASSLGGRAGGELFF. V and J are TRBV11-1 and TRBJ2-2; 9 bases are shared with TRBD2. Germline trimming cut 3 bases from V and 7 bases from J; bases unmatched to any gene: 6. Germline loops: CDR1 SGHAT, CDR2 FQDESV (reference sequence). CDR3 length: 15 residues.

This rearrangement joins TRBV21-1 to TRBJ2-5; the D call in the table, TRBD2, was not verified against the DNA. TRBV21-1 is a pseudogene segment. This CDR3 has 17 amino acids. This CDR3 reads CASSKGTWEVPRETQYF. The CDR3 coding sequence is TGTGCCAGCAGCAAAGGGACCTGGGAGGTCCCTCGGGAGACCCAGTACTTC.

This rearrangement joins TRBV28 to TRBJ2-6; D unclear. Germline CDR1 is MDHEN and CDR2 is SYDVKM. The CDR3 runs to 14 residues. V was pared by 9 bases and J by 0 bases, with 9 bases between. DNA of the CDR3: TGTGCCAGTTCGAGTCACTCTGGGGCCAACGTCCTGACTTTC. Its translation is CASSSHSGANVLTF.

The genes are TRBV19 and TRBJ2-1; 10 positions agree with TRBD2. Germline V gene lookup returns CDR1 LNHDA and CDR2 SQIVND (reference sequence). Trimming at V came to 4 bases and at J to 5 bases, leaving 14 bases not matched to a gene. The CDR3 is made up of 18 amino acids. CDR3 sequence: CASSSRTSGSTGHNEQFF. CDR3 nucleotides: TGTGCCAGTAGTAGCAGGACTAGCGGTTCTACGGGGCACAATGAGCAGTTCTTC.